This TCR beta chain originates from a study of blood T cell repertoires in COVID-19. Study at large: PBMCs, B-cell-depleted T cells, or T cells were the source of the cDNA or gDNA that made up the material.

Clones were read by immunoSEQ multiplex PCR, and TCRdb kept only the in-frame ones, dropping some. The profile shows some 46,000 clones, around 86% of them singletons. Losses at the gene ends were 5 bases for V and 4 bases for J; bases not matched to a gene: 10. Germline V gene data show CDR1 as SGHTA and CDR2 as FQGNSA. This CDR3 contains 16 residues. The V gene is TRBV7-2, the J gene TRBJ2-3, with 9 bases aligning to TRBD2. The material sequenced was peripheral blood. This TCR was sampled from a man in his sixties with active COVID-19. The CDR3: CASSTHPGLAPDTQYF. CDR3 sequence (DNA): TGTGCCAGCAGCACACACCCGGGACTAGCCCCAGATACGCAGTATTTT.